The rows below give T cell receptor beta chains drawn from one sample of a study of blood T cell repertoires in COVID-19. Generated by immunoSEQ multiplex PCR, the TCRdb table keeps only in-frame clones and is missing some. The sample shows more than 70,000 clones, more than 80% of them seen only once. Sequenced material: peripheral blood. These receptors were taken from a woman between 65 and 79 years old with acute or convalescent COVID-19. The CDR3 runs from the conserved cysteine through the conserved F or W. Fields, in order: V gene, J gene, clone size, D gene, CDR3 DNA, CDR3 protein. The D gene is left open where the match is weak. Only part of the rows carry a size: once, few, many, or a class if the clone is expanded.

v_gene: TRBV2
j_gene: TRBJ2-3
abundance: NA
d_gene: TRBD2
CDR3nt: TGTGCCAGCAGTGAAGCAAGCGGGGGTAGCACAGATACGCAGTATTTT
CDR3aa: CASSEASGGSTDTQYF

v_gene: TRBV19
j_gene: TRBJ1-3
abundance: NA
d_gene: NA
CDR3nt: TGTGCCAGTAGCAGAACAGGTCAAACTGGAAACACCATATATTTT
CDR3aa: CASSRTGQTGNTIYF

v_gene: TRBV6-5
j_gene: TRBJ1-2
abundance: once
d_gene: NA
CDR3nt: TGTGCCACCACAGCTAACTATGGCTACACCTTC
CDR3aa: CATTANYGYTF

v_gene: TRBV7-6
j_gene: TRBJ2-2
abundance: NA
d_gene: NA
CDR3nt: TGTGCCAGCAGCTTAATCCCCCTAGACACCGGGGAGCTGTTTTTT
CDR3aa: CASSLIPLDTGELFF

v_gene: TRBV2
j_gene: TRBJ2-2
abundance: NA
d_gene: TRBD2
CDR3nt: TGTGCCAGCACTGGGACTAGCGGGGGAGCGAACACCGGGGAGCTGTTTTTT
CDR3aa: CASTGTSGGANTGELFF

v_gene: TRBV28
j_gene: TRBJ1-2
abundance: NA
d_gene: NA
CDR3nt: TGTGCCAGCAGTCCCGGTTGGGGCTACACCTTC
CDR3aa: CASSPGWGYTF

v_gene: TRBV6-5
j_gene: TRBJ2-7
abundance: NA
d_gene: NA
CDR3nt: TGTGCCAGCGGCAGGGGTAGATACTGGGAGCAGTACTTC
CDR3aa: CASGRGRYWEQYF

v_gene: TRBV13
j_gene: TRBJ2-1
abundance: NA
d_gene: NA
CDR3nt: TGTGCCAGCAGCTCCTTCGTAACAAGGGGGTCTACCTACAATGAGCAGTTCTTC
CDR3aa: CASSSFVTRGSTYNEQFF

v_gene: TRBV7-2
j_gene: TRBJ2-1
abundance: NA
d_gene: TRBD2
CDR3nt: TGTGCCAGCAGCTTAAGGTCTAGCGGGGATGATGAGCAGTTCTTC
CDR3aa: CASSLRSSGDDEQFF

v_gene: TRBV28
j_gene: TRBJ1-3
abundance: NA
d_gene: TRBD1
CDR3nt: TGTGCCAGCAGCAGGGACAGGGTGGTAAACACCATATATTTT
CDR3aa: CASSRDRVVNTIYF

v_gene: TRBV19
j_gene: TRBJ1-5
abundance: few
d_gene: NA
CDR3nt: TGTGCCAGTAGCTTAGGGGTGGCCGGCAATCAGCCCCAGCATTTT
CDR3aa: CASSLGVAGNQPQHF

v_gene: TRBV6-5
j_gene: TRBJ2-4
abundance: NA
d_gene: NA
CDR3nt: TGTGCCAGCAGTTCCCTCAGGGGACACATTCAGTACTTC
CDR3aa: CASSSLRGHIQYF

v_gene: TRBV6-5
j_gene: TRBJ1-2
abundance: NA
d_gene: NA
CDR3nt: TGTGCCAGCAGTTACCTCCGGGACTATGGCTACACCTTC
CDR3aa: CASSYLRDYGYTF

v_gene: TRBV27
j_gene: TRBJ1-6
abundance: NA
d_gene: TRBD1
CDR3nt: TGTGCCAGCAGCCGGGACAGGGTTACACCCCTCCACTTT
CDR3aa: CASSRDRVTPLHF

v_gene: TRBV11-2
j_gene: TRBJ2-1
abundance: NA
d_gene: TRBD2
CDR3nt: TGTGCCAGCAGCTTCCTCCGACTAGCGGGGGTGGGTGGTGAGCAGTTCTTC
CDR3aa: CASSFLRLAGVGGEQFF

v_gene: TRBV30
j_gene: TRBJ1-4
abundance: NA
d_gene: NA
CDR3nt: TGTGCCTGGAGCCAGGGGTTCGAAAAACTGTTTTTT
CDR3aa: CAWSQGFEKLFF

v_gene: TRBV27
j_gene: TRBJ2-3
abundance: NA
d_gene: NA
CDR3nt: TGTGCCAGCAGTTCCCTTGGGAGTGGCACAGATACGCAGTATTTT
CDR3aa: CASSSLGSGTDTQYF

v_gene: TRBV6-5
j_gene: TRBJ2-1
abundance: NA
d_gene: NA
CDR3nt: TGTGCCAGCAGTTACCCGAGACGGGACAATAACAATGAGCAGTTCTTC
CDR3aa: CASSYPRRDNNNEQFF

v_gene: TRBV10-3
j_gene: TRBJ1-1
abundance: few
d_gene: NA
CDR3nt: TGTGCCATCAGCAGGGGTTTGGAAACTGAAGCTTTCTTT
CDR3aa: CAISRGLETEAFF

v_gene: TRBV5-4
j_gene: TRBJ2-7
abundance: NA
d_gene: TRBD2
CDR3nt: TGTGCCAGCAAACTAGCGGGAGCTTACGAGCAGTACTTC
CDR3aa: CASKLAGAYEQYF

v_gene: TRBV27
j_gene: TRBJ2-7
abundance: NA
d_gene: NA
CDR3nt: TGTGCCAGCAGCACCCCCCTGGCGGAGACCTACGAGCAGTACTTC
CDR3aa: CASSTPLAETYEQYF

v_gene: TRBV6-6
j_gene: TRBJ2-3
abundance: NA
d_gene: TRBD1
CDR3nt: TGTGCCAGCAGTCCAGACCAGACAGGGGTTAGCACAGATACGCAGTATTTT
CDR3aa: CASSPDQTGVSTDTQYF

v_gene: TRBV6-5
j_gene: TRBJ2-7
abundance: NA
d_gene: NA
CDR3nt: TGTGCCAGCAGCTCCGCGGCGAGCGGGTCCTACGAGCAGTACTTC
CDR3aa: CASSSAASGSYEQYF

v_gene: TRBV7-9
j_gene: TRBJ1-2
abundance: NA
d_gene: NA
CDR3nt: TGTGCCAGCAGCCGCCAATTTCAGGGGAAAGTTAACTATGGCTACACCTTC
CDR3aa: CASSRQFQGKVNYGYTF

v_gene: TRBV5-5
j_gene: TRBJ1-2
abundance: NA
d_gene: NA
CDR3nt: TGTGCCAGCAGCTTGGCCACAGACTATGGCTACACCTTC
CDR3aa: CASSLATDYGYTF

v_gene: TRBV3-1/TRBV3-2
j_gene: TRBJ2-1
abundance: once
d_gene: NA
CDR3nt: TGTGCCAGCAGCCGACTAGGCTACAATGAGCAGTTCTTC
CDR3aa: CASSRLGYNEQFF

v_gene: TRBV5-4
j_gene: TRBJ2-7
abundance: once
d_gene: TRBD1
CDR3nt: TGTGCCAGCAGCTCAGCCGGGACAGGGACCTACGAGCAGTACTTC
CDR3aa: CASSSAGTGTYEQYF

v_gene: TRBV5-1
j_gene: TRBJ2-2
abundance: NA
d_gene: NA
CDR3nt: TGCGCCAGCAGATATAGCGTCGACACCGGGGAGCTGTTTTTT
CDR3aa: CASRYSVDTGELFF

v_gene: TRBV5-1
j_gene: TRBJ1-5
abundance: NA
d_gene: TRBD1
CDR3nt: TGCGCCAGCAGCGAGACAGGGAATAGCAATCAGCCCCAGCATTTT
CDR3aa: CASSETGNSNQPQHF

v_gene: TRBV6-5
j_gene: TRBJ2-2
abundance: NA
d_gene: TRBD2
CDR3nt: TGTGCCAGCAGTTCCTTACTAGCGGGTCGACCCGGGGAGCTGTTTTTT
CDR3aa: CASSSLLAGRPGELFF

v_gene: TRBV27
j_gene: TRBJ2-7
abundance: NA
d_gene: NA
CDR3nt: TGTGCCAGCAGTTTAGTGGGGGGCTACGAGCAGTACTTC
CDR3aa: CASSLVGGYEQYF

v_gene: TRBV7-3
j_gene: TRBJ2-1
abundance: NA
d_gene: NA
CDR3nt: TGTGCCAGCAGCTTATTCCCCAGCGGAGCACCTAGCTCCTACAATGAGCAGTTCTTC
CDR3aa: CASSLFPSGAPSSYNEQFF

v_gene: TRBV19
j_gene: TRBJ2-3
abundance: NA
d_gene: NA
CDR3nt: TGTGCCAGTAGTATACGTCAGGGGCGCACAGATACGCAGTATTTT
CDR3aa: CASSIRQGRTDTQYF

v_gene: TRBV11-1
j_gene: TRBJ2-5
abundance: NA
d_gene: TRBD1
CDR3nt: TGTGCCAGCAGCTTAGACAGGACAGGGCGAGAGACCCAGTACTTC
CDR3aa: CASSLDRTGRETQYF

v_gene: TRBV6-2/TRBV6-3
j_gene: TRBJ2-7
abundance: once
d_gene: TRBD1
CDR3nt: TGTGCCAGCAGTTATGTGACAGGGGCCTACGAGCAGTACTTC
CDR3aa: CASSYVTGAYEQYF

v_gene: TRBV10-3
j_gene: TRBJ2-5
abundance: NA
d_gene: TRBD2
CDR3nt: TGTGCCATCAGTGGAGGGGGGACTAGCGGGGTATGGGAGACCCAGTACTTC
CDR3aa: CAISGGGTSGVWETQYF